The clone carrying this TCR beta chain was counted between two and nine times. Its specificity is not known. TCRdb processed the 5' RACE reads anew with MiXCR; each CDR3 protein has one entry. The data show 520,000 or so distinct CDR3 sequences, roughly a fifth seen once. The CDR3 runs to 15 residues. The germline V and J ends were trimmed by 7 bases and 8 bases, with 23 bases remaining between them. Per germline, CDR1 MNHEY and CDR2 SMNVEV (reference sequence). These data originate in a study of identical twins. Study-wide results and caveats: A lower insertion count was a feature of abundant cord blood beta clonotypes, with no such feature in memory repertoires.

Another study also made use of these data, one on T cells expressing NK-cell markers.

The specimen sequenced was CD4+ T cells sorted from blood. The source is a woman aged 18 to 35 in good health. The chain employs TRBV27 and TRBJ1-2; D remains unclear. The CDR3 protein is CASTKTPAESRGYTF. In DNA, the CDR3 is TGTGCCAGCACCAAAACCCCGGCGGAGTCCCGCGGCTACACCTTC.